The 16 T cell receptor beta chains below come from one sample, sequenced in a study of post-analysis software for immune sequencing data. Their antigen targets remain unknown. Regarding the study as a whole: TRBV5-6, TRBV5-1 and TRBV20-1 belonged to a set of roughly 5 TRBV segments that were more frequent in patients than controls.

Included in the TCR beta cDNA libraries were unique molecular identifiers. TCRdb redid the calling of the PCR reads with MiXCR, one entry per CDR3 protein. The sample lists a few hundred thousand distinct CDR3 sequences; about a third were seen once. Sequencing used blood. Every receptor here comes from a girl aged 10 to 17 with multiple sclerosis.

The chain links TRBV20-1 to TRBJ2-1; 8 bases map to TRBD2. The V segment lost 5 bases and the J segment 2 bases; nucleotides outside the gene matches: 8. The germline gives CDR1 DFQATT, CDR2 SNEGSKA (reference sequence). This CDR3 has 15 residues. The CDR3 loop reads CSALRPGGTYNEQFF. CDR3 bases: TGCAGTGCTCTCCGTCCGGGGGGGACCTACAATGAGCAGTTCTTC.

This clonotype was counted between two and nine times. The chain employs TRBV7-8 and TRBJ2-1, with D possibly matching TRBD2 (7 bases). V lost 8 bases and J 9 bases, leaving 17 bases between the germline ends. The CDR3 runs to 13 residues. Per the germline V gene, CDR1 is SGHVS and CDR2 is FQNEAQ. CDR3 protein: CASATGGQGEQFF. Written as DNA, the CDR3 is TGTGCCAGCGCCACGGGGGGCCAGGGTGAGCAGTTCTTC.

The genes are TRBV10-3 and TRBJ2-1; no definite D call. The CDR3 sequence is 15 residues long. Per the germline V gene, CDR1 is ENHRY and CDR2 is SYGVKD. V lost 5 bases and J lost 6, with 17 bases in between. This CDR3 reads CAISQRTNKVNEQFF. The CDR3 coding sequence is TGTGCCATCAGTCAGAGGACGAACAAAGTCAATGAGCAGTTCTTC.

The chain recombines TRBV6-2 or TRBV6-3 with TRBJ2-1; tentatively, D is TRBD2 (5 bases). Trimming removed 4 bases at V and 6 bases at J, with 10 bases between. The CDR3 covers 13 residues. The germline CDR1 and CDR2 sequences are MNHEY and SVGEGT. As DNA, the CDR3 is TGTGCCAGCAGTTTGAGACTACTCAATGAGCAGTTCTTC. It is translated as CASSLRLLNEQFF.

This clonotype was seen only a few times. V gene TRBV5-1 combines with J gene TRBJ2-5; maybe TRBD1 (5 bases). Germline CDR1 and CDR2: SGHRS and YFSETQ. The CDR3 runs 14 residues. Between the trimmed V and J ends, which lost 1 base and 2 bases, there was a span of 9 bases. CDR3 protein: CASSLLGDQETQYF. The CDR3 coding sequence is TGCGCCAGCAGCTTGCTAGGGGATCAAGAGACCCAGTACTTC.

The chain carries TRBV2 and TRBJ2-5; no reliable D call. Germline V gene data show CDR1 as SNHLY and CDR2 as FYNNEI. The CDR3 totals 14 residues. Trimming cost V 7 bases and J 1 base, with 13 bases left between them. CDR3 bases: TGTGCCAGCACCTCTTCTGAACCCCAAGAGACCCAGTACTTC. This translates into CASTSSEPQETQYF.

Here the CDR3 reads CASSQLYSGQETQYF. The CDR3 coding sequence is TGTGCCAGCAGCCAACTGTATTCAGGACAAGAGACCCAGTACTTC. V and J are TRBV4-2 and TRBJ2-5; no clear D. Germline V lookup: CDR1 LGHNA, CDR2 YNFKEQ. The CDR3 length is 15 residues. V lost 2 bases, J lost 2 bases, and 12 bases lay in between.

Of note for this clonotype: An end of the junction does not agree with germline; a read error may underlie this. The chain combines TRBV6-5 with TRBJ2-1; tentative D call: TRBD2 (5 bases). The germline V gene encodes CDR1 MNHEY and CDR2 SVGAGI. The CDR3 covers 18 residues. The CDR3 DNA sequence: TGTGCCAGCAGTTACGGGTTCGGTACGAGGGCCGACTACAATGAGCGGTTCTTC. Protein: CASSYGFGTRADYNERFF.

The rearrangement joins TRBV6-1 to TRBJ2-1, with 8 bases that match TRBD1. Unmatched junction bases numbered 7, after V lost 4 bases and J lost 8 bases. Looked up from germline, CDR1 is MNHNS and CDR2 is SASEGT. CDR3 size: 14 residues. This chain's CDR3 is CASSAAGGFDEQFF. The DNA for the CDR3 is TGTGCCAGCAGTGCCGCAGGGGGCTTCGATGAGCAGTTCTTC.

This clonotype was seen a few times. This chain links TRBV13 with TRBJ2-3; TRBD2 matches 14 bases. Trimming at V came to 3 bases and at J to 5 bases, leaving 4 bases not matched to a gene. In germline, CDR1 is PRHDT, CDR2 FYEKMQ (reference sequence). CDR3 length: 16 amino acids. The CDR3 spells CASSFLGTSGGDTQYF. CDR3 in DNA: TGTGCCAGCAGCTTCCTGGGGACTAGCGGGGGAGATACGCAGTATTTT.

The chain combines TRBV12-3 or TRBV12-4 with TRBJ2-5; unclear D gene. The CDR3 is 14 amino acids. V was clipped by 1 base and J by 1 base, with 7 bases between them. CDR3 nucleotide sequence: TGTGCCAGCAGTTTAGAGTCGATCCAAGAGACCCAGTACTTC. This sequence encodes CASSLESIQETQYF.

The J gene is TRBJ2-3, the V gene TRBV29-1, with 7 bases that match TRBD1. Germline CDR1 is SQVTM and CDR2 is ANQGSEA. J gave up 5 bases and V 8 bases, and 13 bases lay outside the gene matches. The CDR3 extends over 14 amino acids. The DNA of the CDR3 is TGCAGCTCCTCAGAGACAGGGATAGAAGATACGCAGTATTTT. Protein: CSSSETGIEDTQYF.

The rearrangement joins TRBV7-2 to TRBJ2-1, with D possibly being TRBD1 (5 bases). The germline CDR1 and CDR2 sequences are SGHTA and FQGNSA. Trimming stripped 1 base from V and 0 bases from J, with 7 bases between. The CDR3 is 15 amino acids. The CDR3 DNA reads TGTGCCAGCAGCTTAGAAGACAGCTCCTACAATGAGCAGTTCTTC. This translates into CASSLEDSSYNEQFF.

The chain recombines TRBV7-2 with TRBJ2-1; 7 bases line up with TRBD2. Per the germline V gene, CDR1 is SGHTA and CDR2 is FQGNSA. This CDR3 spans 15 amino acids. J gave up 3 bases and V 5 bases, and 7 bases lay outside the gene matches. The CDR3 protein is CASSPLGGGYNEQFF. The CDR3 DNA sequence: TGTGCCAGCAGCCCGTTGGGGGGGGGCTACAATGAGCAGTTCTTC.

The chain carries TRBV4-1 and TRBJ1-2; TRBD1 might be the D (5 bases). This CDR3 has 15 amino acids. Germline V gives CDR1 MGHRA, CDR2 YSYEKL. Deletions cut 5 bases from V and 7 bases from J, with 20 bases between. The CDR3 DNA follows: TGCGCCAGCAGCTTATACCGGGACTCGCGGGCTGGCTACACCTTC. As protein: CASSLYRDSRAGYTF.

For this clonotype: One end of the junction varies from germline; a read error may be responsible. The gene calls are TRBV7-6 and TRBJ2-3; D is unclear. The CDR3 has 15 residues. CDR1 and CDR2 from the germline V gene are SGHVS and FNYEAQ. In nucleotides, the CDR3 is TGTGCCAGCAGCTTAGCCCTGACTCGCACGGATACGCAGTATTTT. This sequence encodes CASSLALTRTDTQYF.